Here is one TCR beta chain with its context. The antigen remains unidentified. The source of the sample is a study of long-term antiretroviral therapy in people with HIV. Turning to the study itself: Earliest sampling preceded the 2015 immediate-ART recommendation by about a decade.

immunoSEQ v3.0 was run at survey level. Sequencing used immunoSEQ multiplex PCR; TCRdb keeps in-frame clones, though not all of them. The sample holds about 39,000 clones; 86% are singletons and the top ten take under 4.5%. Regarding the study as a whole: Against controls, HIV repertoires showed narrower ranges of CDR3 length.

The CDR3 loop spans 11 amino acids. The V and J ends lost 5 bases and 12 bases respectively, with 12 bases between them. In germline, CDR1 is SGHRS, CDR2 YFSETQ. This clonotype was sampled from a woman aged 50 to 60 with HIV. Here the sequenced sample was unsorted PBMCs, taken 1.2 years after starting antiretroviral therapy. The V gene is TRBV5-1, the J gene TRBJ2-1; D possibly corresponds to TRBD2 (5 bases). CDR3 nucleotide sequence: TGCGCCAGCAGGGCTAGTCGGGGGCAGTTCTTC. Its translation: CASRASRGQFF.